This T cell receptor beta chain was sequenced during a study of cytomegalovirus exposure and HLA in healthy donors. J gave up 6 bases and V 6 bases, and 5 bases lay outside the gene matches. CDR3 size: 13 residues. Germline V gene data show CDR1 as SGHDT and CDR2 as YYEEEE. The primer mix had 60 Vbeta and 13 Jbeta primers. TCRdb keeps only in-frame clones here, not all; method: immunoSEQ multiplex PCR. This table has some 94,000 clones, 69% appearing once. This clone was seen more than once but under ten times. Its antigen remains unknown. Study-wide results and limits: TCR beta V- and J-gene trimming, according to a later analysis, was linked to a missense DCLRE1C variant. A later analysis revealed that TCR association rates differed between HLA loci, peaking at DRB1 and bottoming out at HLA-C. When the data were analyzed later, several of the most significant clusters appeared to be linked to common viral pathogens.

The clonotype comes from a man aged 45-60 years in good health and CMV-seronegative. Material: PBMCs. The V gene is TRBV5-6, the J gene TRBJ1-1; 10 nucleotides match TRBD1. CDR3 protein: CASTLDRGPEAFF. CDR3 DNA sequence: TGTGCCAGCACTTTAGACAGGGGGCCTGAAGCTTTCTTT.